The 12 T cell receptor beta chains below all came from one sample that was sequenced in a study of identical twins. TCRdb re-derived calls from the 5' RACE reads in MiXCR, one entry per CDR3 protein. The data show 1.5 million to 2 million distinct CDR3 sequences, about 31% seen once. The sequencing input was cord blood. These receptors all come from a newborn girl in good health.

This clonotype was found a few times. This chain joins TRBV20-1 and TRBJ2-1; D not resolved. Deletions cut 0 bases from V and 10 bases from J, with 13 bases between. Germline CDR1 and CDR2: DFQATT and SNEGSKA (reference sequence). The CDR3 runs to 13 residues. The CDR3 region is CSARDWGSPEQFF. CDR3 nucleotide sequence: TGCAGTGCTAGAGATTGGGGTTCCCCGGAGCAGTTCTTC.

On this clonotype itself: A read error may be the cause here, since a much bigger clone is one base away. The chain joins TRBV3-1 to TRBJ2-7; D is unresolved. CDR1 and CDR2 from the germline V gene are LGHDT and YNNKEL (reference sequence). The CDR3 length is 12 residues. CDR3 coding DNA: TGTGCCAGCAGCCAAGATATCTACGGGCAGTACTTC. Amino acids: CASSQDIYGQYF.

This clonotype was seen a few times. The rearrangement links TRBV27 to TRBJ1-4; D unresolved. Germline V lookup: CDR1 MNHEY, CDR2 SMNVEV (reference sequence). V lost 4 bases and J 12 bases, leaving 12 bases between the germline ends. This CDR3 comprises 12 residues. CDR3 amino acids: CASSSYGRELFF. The CDR3 DNA sequence: TGTGCCAGCAGTTCGTATGGACGGGAACTGTTTTTT.

This clonotype came up a few times. Written as DNA, the CDR3 is TGCAGTGCCAGGATAGGTGCGAGCTCCTACAATGAGCAGTTCTTC. Amino acids: CSARIGASSYNEQFF. The rearrangement uses TRBV20-1 and TRBJ2-1, with D unresolved. Germline V gene data show CDR1 as DFQATT and CDR2 as SNEGSKA (reference sequence). V shed 6 bases and J shed 0 bases, with 15 bases lying between them. The length of the CDR3 is 15 residues.

The rearrangement joins TRBV11-2 to TRBJ2-3, with D perhaps TRBD2 (6 bases). V was shortened by 2 bases and J by 2 bases, with 14 bases between the two germline ends. CDR1 is SGHAT, CDR2 FQNNGV, per germline. This CDR3 spans 16 amino acids. The CDR3 DNA reads TGTGCCAGCAGCTTATCGCGCGGGGCCTTCACAGATACGCAGTATTTT. Translated, it gives CASSLSRGAFTDTQYF.

The chain carries TRBV10-2 and TRBJ2-2, with a weak D call TRBD2 (6 bases). CDR1 and CDR2 (germline): WSHSY, SAAADI. The ends were cut back, 3 bases at V and 5 bases at J, with 13 bases in the middle. The CDR3 contains 15 residues. This chain's CDR3 is CASSDPGEKTGELFF. The CDR3 bases are TGCGCCAGCAGTGACCCGGGAGAGAAGACCGGGGAGCTGTTTTTT.

CDR3 bases: TGTGCCAGCCAGGGGGACAGTTTCACAGATACGCAGTATTTT. Residues: CASQGDSFTDTQYF. This chain links TRBV2 with TRBJ2-3, with 7 positions matching TRBD1. The germline V gene has CDR1 SNHLY and CDR2 FYNNEI. This CDR3 has 14 amino acids. The trim removed 8 bases at V and 2 bases at J, leaving 7 bases unmatched.

This sequence joins TRBV28 and TRBJ2-1; TRBD2 agrees at 8 bases. CDR3 size: 16 residues. V gave up 7 bases and J gave up 5 bases; unmatched junction bases: 13. Germline V gives CDR1 MDHEN, CDR2 SYDVKM. CDR3 sequence (DNA): TGTGCCAGCACCTTCTTCGCCGGGACTAGAAACAATGAGCAGTTCTTC. Translation: CASTFFAGTRNNEQFF.

Only a few counts were recorded for this clonotype. At one end the junction does not follow the germline gene, possibly because of a read error. This chain links TRBV2 with TRBJ1-2; 7 bases agree with TRBD1. Germline V gene sequence: CDR1 SNHLY, CDR2 FYNNEI. The CDR3 is made up of 13 amino acids. The CDR3 nucleotides are TGTGCCAGCACACCGCAGGGGGGCTATAGCTACACCTTC. Translation gives CASTPQGGYSYTF.

The rearrangement joins TRBV11-2 to TRBJ1-2; a weak D match, TRBD1 (5 bases). V was clipped by 0 bases and J by 4 bases, with 9 bases between them. Germline CDR1 and CDR2: SGHAT and FQNNGV. The CDR3 has 14 residues. CDR3 bases: TGTGCCAGCAGCTTAGAGGGGGACCCCTATGGCTACACCTTC. Translated, it gives CASSLEGDPYGYTF.

This chain connects TRBV2 to TRBJ2-7; D may correspond to TRBD1 or TRBD2 (5 bases each). V lost 3 bases, J lost 2 bases, and 11 bases lay in between. The length of the CDR3 is 14 residues. Germline V CDR1 and CDR2: SNHLY, FYNNEI. The CDR3 DNA reads TGTGCCAGCAGTGAGAGGGGTTCCCCCTACGAGCAGTACTTC. It yields the protein CASSERGSPYEQYF.

In this sample, this clonotype turned up a few times. A much larger clone lies one base from this, so it may be a read error. The chain carries TRBV20-1 and TRBJ2-7; D not resolved. Germline lookup yields CDR1 DFQATT and CDR2 SNEGSKA (reference sequence). The CDR3 is 11 residues long. V dropped 0 bases and J dropped 3 bases, with 3 bases sitting between them. This CDR3 reads CSARDLYEQYF. In nucleotides, the CDR3 is TGCAGTGCTAGAGATCTCTACGAGCAGTACTTC.